Given below is one T cell receptor (beta chain) in context. The antigen remains undetermined. This sample is drawn from a study of cytomegalovirus exposure and HLA in healthy donors. Primers: 60 Vbeta forward and 13 Jbeta reverse. Using immunoSEQ multiplex PCR, the repertoire was profiled, and TCRdb retains in-frame clones only, with some absent. The data show 210,000 or so clones, with more than 75% seen just once and roughly 1.3% held by the top ten. The germline CDR1 and CDR2 sequences are MNHEY and SMNVEV (reference sequence). Trimming removed 3 bases from V and 2 bases from J, with 7 bases in between. This CDR3 is 13 amino acids long. The study's findings and limits: It was reportedly the case that the classifier diagnosed cytomegalovirus status with high specificity and sensitivity.

The V and J genes are TRBV27 and TRBJ1-1; D is unresolved. Input material: PBMCs. The clonotype comes from a human donor in good health. The CDR3 nucleotides read TGTGCCAGCAGTTTGAGGGATAACACTGAAGCTTTCTTT. This codes for CASSLRDNTEAFF.